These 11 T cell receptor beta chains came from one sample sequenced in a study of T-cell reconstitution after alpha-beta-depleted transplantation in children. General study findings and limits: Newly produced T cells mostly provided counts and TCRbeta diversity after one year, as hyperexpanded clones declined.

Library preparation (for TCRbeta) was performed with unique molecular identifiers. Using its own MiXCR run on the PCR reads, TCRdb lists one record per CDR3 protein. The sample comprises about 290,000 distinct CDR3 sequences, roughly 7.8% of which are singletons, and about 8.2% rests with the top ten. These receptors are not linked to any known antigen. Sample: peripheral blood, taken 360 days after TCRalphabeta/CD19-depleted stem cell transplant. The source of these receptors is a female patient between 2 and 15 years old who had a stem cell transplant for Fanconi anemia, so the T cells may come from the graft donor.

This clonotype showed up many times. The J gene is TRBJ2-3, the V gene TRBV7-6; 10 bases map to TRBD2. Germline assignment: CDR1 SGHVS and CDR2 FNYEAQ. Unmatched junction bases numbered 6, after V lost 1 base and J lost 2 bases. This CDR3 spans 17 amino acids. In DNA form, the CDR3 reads TGTGCCAGCAGCTTAGGTAGCGGGGGGACAAACACAGATACGCAGTATTTT. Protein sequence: CASSLGSGGTNTDTQYF.

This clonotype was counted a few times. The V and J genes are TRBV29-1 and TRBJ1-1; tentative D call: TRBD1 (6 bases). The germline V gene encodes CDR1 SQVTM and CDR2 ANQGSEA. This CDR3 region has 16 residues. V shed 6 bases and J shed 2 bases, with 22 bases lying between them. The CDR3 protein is CSVDRLLTGLNTEAFF. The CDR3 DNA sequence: TGCAGCGTCGATCGCCTCCTGACAGGACTTAACACTGAAGCTTTCTTT. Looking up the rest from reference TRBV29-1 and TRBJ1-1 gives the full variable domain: SAVISQKPSRDICQRGTSLTIQCQVDSQVTMMFWYRQQPGQSLTLIATANQGSEATYESGFVIDKFPISRPNLTFSTLTVSNMSPEDSSIYLCSVDRLLTGLNTEAFFGQGTRLTVV.

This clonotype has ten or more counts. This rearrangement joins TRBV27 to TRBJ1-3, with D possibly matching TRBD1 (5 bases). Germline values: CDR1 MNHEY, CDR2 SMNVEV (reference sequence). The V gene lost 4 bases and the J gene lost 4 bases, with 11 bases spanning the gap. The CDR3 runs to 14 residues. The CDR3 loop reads CASSSAGYGNTIYF. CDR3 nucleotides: TGTGCCAGCAGTTCCGCAGGGTACGGAAACACCATATATTTT.

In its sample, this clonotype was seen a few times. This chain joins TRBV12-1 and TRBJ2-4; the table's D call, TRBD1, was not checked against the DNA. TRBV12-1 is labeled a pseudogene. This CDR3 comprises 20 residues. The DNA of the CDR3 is TGTGCCAGCAGCTTGAAGACAGTTCGGGCCTCGACATTAGCCAAAAACATTCAGTACTTC. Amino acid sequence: CASSLKTVRASTLAKNIQYF.

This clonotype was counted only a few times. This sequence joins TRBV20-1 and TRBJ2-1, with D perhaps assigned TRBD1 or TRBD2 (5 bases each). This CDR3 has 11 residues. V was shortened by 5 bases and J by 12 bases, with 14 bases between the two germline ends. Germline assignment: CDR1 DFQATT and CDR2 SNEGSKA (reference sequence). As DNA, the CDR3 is TGCAGTGCTTGGTACGAGGGGTGGCAGTTCTTC. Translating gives CSAWYEGWQFF.

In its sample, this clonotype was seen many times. This CDR3 reads CASSPGTDAGNEQFF. CDR3 DNA: TGTGCCAGCAGCCCCGGGACAGATGCGGGGAATGAGCAGTTCTTC. The V and J genes are TRBV6-1 and TRBJ2-1; tentatively, D is TRBD1 (7 bases). CDR1 MNHNS and CDR2 SASEGT come from the germline V gene. The CDR3 has 15 residues. Trimming removed 6 bases at V and 7 bases at J, with 19 bases between.

The CDR3 bases are TGTGCCAGCAGAGGATCGACCTACAATGAGCAGTTCTTC. Translating gives CASRGSTYNEQFF. The rearrangement uses TRBV6-6 and TRBJ2-1; D remains unclear. The CDR3 covers 13 residues. Looked up from germline, CDR1 is MNHNY and CDR2 is SVGAGI (reference sequence). V lost 6 bases to trimming and J lost 2 bases, with 8 bases between them.

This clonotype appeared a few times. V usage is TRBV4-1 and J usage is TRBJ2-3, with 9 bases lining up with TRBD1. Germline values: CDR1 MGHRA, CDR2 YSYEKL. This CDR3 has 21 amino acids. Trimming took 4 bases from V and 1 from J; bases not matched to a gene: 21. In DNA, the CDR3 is TGCGCCAGCAGCCGCCCAACTGAACAGGGGGCGGGTAGTGGGGGCACAGATACGCAGTATTTT. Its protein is CASSRPTEQGAGSGGTDTQYF.

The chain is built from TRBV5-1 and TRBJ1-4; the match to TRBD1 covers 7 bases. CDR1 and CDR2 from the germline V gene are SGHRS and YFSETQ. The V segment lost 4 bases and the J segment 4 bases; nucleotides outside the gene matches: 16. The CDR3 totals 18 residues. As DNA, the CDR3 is TGCGCCAGCAGCCCCAGACAGGGCCCTAGAGGGGGTAATGAAAAACTGTTTTTT. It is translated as CASSPRQGPRGGNEKLFF.

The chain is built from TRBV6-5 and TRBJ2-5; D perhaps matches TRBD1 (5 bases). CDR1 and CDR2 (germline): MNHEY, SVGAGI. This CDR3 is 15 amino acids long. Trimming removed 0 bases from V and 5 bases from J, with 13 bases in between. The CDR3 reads CASSYSPRVVETQYF. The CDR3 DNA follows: TGTGCCAGCAGTTACTCCCCCAGGGTGGTCGAGACCCAGTACTTC.

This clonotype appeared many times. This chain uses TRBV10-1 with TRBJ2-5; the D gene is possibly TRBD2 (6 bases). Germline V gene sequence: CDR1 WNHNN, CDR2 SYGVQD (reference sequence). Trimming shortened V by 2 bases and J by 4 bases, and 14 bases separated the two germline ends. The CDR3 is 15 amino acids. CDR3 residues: CASSEGVLGGETQYF. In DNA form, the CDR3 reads TGCGCCAGCAGTGAGGGGGTACTGGGGGGAGAGACCCAGTACTTC.